The clone carrying this T cell receptor beta chain was seen a handful of times. Its antigen is undetermined. The PCR ran on 60 Vbeta and 13 Jbeta primers. Repertoires were generated with immunoSEQ multiplex PCR, while TCRdb's copy carries only in-frame clones and drops some. This sample yields fewer than 180,000 clones, of which about 85% are seen a single time; roughly 3.4% belongs to the top ten. The data are from a study of cytomegalovirus exposure and HLA in healthy donors. Germline loops: CDR1 LNHDA, CDR2 SQIVND (reference sequence). V dropped 7 bases and J dropped 6 bases, with 12 bases sitting between them. This CDR3 is built from 13 residues. Study results and caveats: CMV antigen specificity of a few CMV-associated chains was confirmed in vitro. The likely explanation for a cluster of highly shared sequence variants was sequencing artifact. Roughly uniform depth of sequencing across donors was assumed in presence/absence analyses. For most subjects, TCR beta sequences were reported to predict HLA-A and HLA-B alleles with accuracy.

The chain carries TRBV19 and TRBJ1-4, with D possibly matching TRBD1 (5 bases). The TCR was taken from a human donor in good health. Sequencing input: PBMCs. CDR3 amino acids: CASKGRDYEKLFF. The DNA of the CDR3 is TGTGCCAGTAAGGGCAGGGATTATGAAAAACTGTTTTTT.